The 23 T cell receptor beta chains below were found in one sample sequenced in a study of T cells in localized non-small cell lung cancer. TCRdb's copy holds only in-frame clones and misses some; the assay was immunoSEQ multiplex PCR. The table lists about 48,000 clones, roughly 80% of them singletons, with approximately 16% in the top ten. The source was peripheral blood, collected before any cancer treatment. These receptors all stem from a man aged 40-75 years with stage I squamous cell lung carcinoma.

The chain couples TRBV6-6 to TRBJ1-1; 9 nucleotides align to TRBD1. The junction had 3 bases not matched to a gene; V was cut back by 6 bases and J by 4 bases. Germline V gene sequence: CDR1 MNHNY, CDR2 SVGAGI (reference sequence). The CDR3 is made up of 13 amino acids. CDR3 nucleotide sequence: TGTGCCAGCAGCAGACAGGGGGGCACTGAAGCTTTCTTT. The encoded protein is CASSRQGGTEAFF.

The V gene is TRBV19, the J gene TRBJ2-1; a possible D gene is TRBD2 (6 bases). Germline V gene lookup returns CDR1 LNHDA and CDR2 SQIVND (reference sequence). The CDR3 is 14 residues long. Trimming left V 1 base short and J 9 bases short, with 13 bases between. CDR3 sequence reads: CASSIGSGRGEQFF. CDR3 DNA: TGTGCCAGTAGTATAGGGTCTGGGCGGGGTGAGCAGTTCTTC.

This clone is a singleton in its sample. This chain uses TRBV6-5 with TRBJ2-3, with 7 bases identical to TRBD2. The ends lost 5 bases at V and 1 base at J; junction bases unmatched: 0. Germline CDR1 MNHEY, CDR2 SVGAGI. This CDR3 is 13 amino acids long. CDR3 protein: CASSRGGTDTQYF. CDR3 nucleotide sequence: TGTGCCAGCAGTCGGGGGGGCACAGATACGCAGTATTTT.

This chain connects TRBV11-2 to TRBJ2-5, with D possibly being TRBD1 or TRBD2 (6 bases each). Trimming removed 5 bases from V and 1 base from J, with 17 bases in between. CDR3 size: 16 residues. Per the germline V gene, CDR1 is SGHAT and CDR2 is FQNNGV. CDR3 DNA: TGTGCCAGCAGCATGGGAAATGGGGGGCTCCAAGAGACCCAGTACTTC. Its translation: CASSMGNGGLQETQYF.

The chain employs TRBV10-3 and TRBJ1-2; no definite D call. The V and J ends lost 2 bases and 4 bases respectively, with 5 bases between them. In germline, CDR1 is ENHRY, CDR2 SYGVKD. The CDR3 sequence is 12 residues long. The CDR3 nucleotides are TGTGCCATCAGTGAGAAAGGCTATGGCTACACCTTC. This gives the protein CAISEKGYGYTF.

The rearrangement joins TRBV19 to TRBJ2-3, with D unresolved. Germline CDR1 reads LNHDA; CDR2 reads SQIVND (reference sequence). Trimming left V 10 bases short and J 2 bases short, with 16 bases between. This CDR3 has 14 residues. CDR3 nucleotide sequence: TGTGCCACCACGCCCGGACGGTTCACAGATACGCAGTATTTT. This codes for CATTPGRFTDTQYF. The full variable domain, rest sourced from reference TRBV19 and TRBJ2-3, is DGGITQSPKYLFRKEGQNVTLSCEQNLNHDAMYWYRQDPGQGLRLIYYSQIVNDFQKGDIAEGYSVSREKKESFPLTVTSAQKNPTAFYLCATTPGRFTDTQYFGPGTRLTVL.

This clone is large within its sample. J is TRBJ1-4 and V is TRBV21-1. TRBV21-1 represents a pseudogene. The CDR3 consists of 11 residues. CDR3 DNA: TGTGCCATTACGGGGGGTGAAAAACTGTTTTTT. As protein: CAITGGEKLFF.

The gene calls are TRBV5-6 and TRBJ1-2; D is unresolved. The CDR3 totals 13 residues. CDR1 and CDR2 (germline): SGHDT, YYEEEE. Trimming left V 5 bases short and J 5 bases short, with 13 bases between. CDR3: CASSVSPVYGYTF. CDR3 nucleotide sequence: TGTGCCAGCAGTGTGTCTCCGGTATATGGCTACACCTTC.

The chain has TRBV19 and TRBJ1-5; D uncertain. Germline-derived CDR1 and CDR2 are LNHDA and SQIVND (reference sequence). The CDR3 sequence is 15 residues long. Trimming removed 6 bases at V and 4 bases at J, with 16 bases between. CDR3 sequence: CASRGETAGNQPQHF. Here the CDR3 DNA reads TGTGCCAGTAGAGGTGAGACCGCTGGGAATCAGCCCCAGCATTTT.

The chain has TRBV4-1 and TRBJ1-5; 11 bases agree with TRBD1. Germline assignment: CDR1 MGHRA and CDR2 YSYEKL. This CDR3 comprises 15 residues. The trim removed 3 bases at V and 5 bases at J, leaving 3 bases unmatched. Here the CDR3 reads CASSQRTGGDQPQHF. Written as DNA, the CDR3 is TGCGCCAGCAGCCAGAGGACAGGGGGCGATCAGCCCCAGCATTTT.

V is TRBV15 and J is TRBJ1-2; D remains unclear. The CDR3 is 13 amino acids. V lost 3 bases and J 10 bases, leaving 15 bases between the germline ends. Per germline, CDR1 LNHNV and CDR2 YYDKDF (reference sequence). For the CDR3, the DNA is TGTGCCACCAGCAGGGACCTGCAAACTCTCTACACCTTC. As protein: CATSRDLQTLYTF.

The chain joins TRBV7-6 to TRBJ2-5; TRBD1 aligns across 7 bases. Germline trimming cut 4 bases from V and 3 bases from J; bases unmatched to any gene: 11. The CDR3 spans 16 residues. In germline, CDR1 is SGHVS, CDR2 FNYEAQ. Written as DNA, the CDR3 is TGTGCCAGCAGCTCGACAGGGAGTAAGTCTAAAGAGACCCAGTACTTC. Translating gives CASSSTGSKSKETQYF.

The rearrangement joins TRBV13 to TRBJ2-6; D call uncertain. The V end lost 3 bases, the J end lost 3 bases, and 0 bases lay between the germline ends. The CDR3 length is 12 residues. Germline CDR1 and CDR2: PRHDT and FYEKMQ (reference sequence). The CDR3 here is CASSFGANVLTF. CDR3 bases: TGTGCCAGCAGCTTTGGGGCCAACGTCCTGACTTTC. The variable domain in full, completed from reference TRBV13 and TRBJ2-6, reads AAGVIQSPRHLIKEKRETATLKCYPIPRHDTVYWYQQGPGQDPQFLISFYEKMQSDKGSIPDRFSAQQFSDYHSELNMSSLELGDSALYFCASSFGANVLTFGAGSRLTVL.

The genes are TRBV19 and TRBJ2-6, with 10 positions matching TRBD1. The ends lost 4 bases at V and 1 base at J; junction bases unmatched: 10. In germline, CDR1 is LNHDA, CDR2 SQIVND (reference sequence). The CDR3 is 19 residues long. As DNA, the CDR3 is TGTGCCAGTAGTAAATCCGGGACAGGGGTAAGGTCTGGGGCCAACGTCCTGACTTTC. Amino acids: CASSKSGTGVRSGANVLTF.

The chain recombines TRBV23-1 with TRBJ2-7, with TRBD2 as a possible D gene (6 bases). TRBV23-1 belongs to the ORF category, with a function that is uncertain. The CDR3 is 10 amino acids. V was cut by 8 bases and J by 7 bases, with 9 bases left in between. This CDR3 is CASLREEQYF. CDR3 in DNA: TGCGCCAGCCTCCGGGAGGAGCAGTACTTC.

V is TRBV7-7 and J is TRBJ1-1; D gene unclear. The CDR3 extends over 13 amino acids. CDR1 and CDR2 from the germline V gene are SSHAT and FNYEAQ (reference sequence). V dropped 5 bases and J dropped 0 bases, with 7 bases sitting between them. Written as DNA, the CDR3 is TGTGCCAGCAGCGCCAATGTGAACACTGAAGCTTTCTTT. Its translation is CASSANVNTEAFF.

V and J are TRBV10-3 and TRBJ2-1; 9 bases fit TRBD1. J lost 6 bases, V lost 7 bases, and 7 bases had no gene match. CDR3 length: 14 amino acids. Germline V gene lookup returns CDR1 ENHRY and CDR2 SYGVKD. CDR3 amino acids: CAIMGTGISNEQFF. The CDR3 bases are TGTGCCATCATGGGGACAGGGATAAGCAATGAGCAGTTCTTC.

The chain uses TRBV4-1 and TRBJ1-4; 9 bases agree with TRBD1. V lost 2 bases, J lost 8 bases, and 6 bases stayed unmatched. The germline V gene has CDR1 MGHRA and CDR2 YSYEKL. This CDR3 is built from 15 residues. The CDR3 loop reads CASSQKTGGQEKLFF. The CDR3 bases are TGCGCCAGCAGCCAAAAGACAGGGGGACAAGAAAAACTGTTTTTT.

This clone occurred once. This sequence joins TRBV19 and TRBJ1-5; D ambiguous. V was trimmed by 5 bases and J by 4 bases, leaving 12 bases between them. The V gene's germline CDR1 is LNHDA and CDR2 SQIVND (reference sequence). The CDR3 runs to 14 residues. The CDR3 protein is CASSRAFFNQPQHF. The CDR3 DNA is TGTGCCAGTAGTCGGGCCTTTTTTAATCAGCCCCAGCATTTT.

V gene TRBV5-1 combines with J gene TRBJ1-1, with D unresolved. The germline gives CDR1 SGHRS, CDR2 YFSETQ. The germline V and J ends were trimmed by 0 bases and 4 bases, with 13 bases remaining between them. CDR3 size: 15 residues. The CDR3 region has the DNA TGCGCCAGCAGCTTGGTAGACATTATCGGCACTGAAGCTTTCTTT. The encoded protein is CASSLVDIIGTEAFF.

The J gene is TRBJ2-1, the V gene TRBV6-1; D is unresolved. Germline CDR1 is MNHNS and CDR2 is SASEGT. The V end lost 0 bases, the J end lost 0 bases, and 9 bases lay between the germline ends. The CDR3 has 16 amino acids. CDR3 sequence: CASSEAYRISYNEQFF. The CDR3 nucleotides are TGTGCCAGCAGTGAAGCCTACAGAATCTCCTACAATGAGCAGTTCTTC.

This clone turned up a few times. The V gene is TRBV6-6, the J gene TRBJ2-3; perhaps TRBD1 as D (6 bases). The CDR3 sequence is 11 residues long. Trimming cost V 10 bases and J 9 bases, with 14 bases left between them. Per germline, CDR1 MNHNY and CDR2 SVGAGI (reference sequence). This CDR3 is CAIQGVGTQYF. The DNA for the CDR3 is TGTGCCATACAGGGAGTAGGCACGCAGTATTTT.

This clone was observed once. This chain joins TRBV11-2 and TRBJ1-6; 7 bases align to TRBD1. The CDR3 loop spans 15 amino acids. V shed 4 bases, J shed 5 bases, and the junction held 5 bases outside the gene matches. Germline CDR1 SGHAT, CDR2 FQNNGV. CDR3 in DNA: TGTGCCAGCAGCTCAGGGGGGCAGAATAATTCACCCCTCCACTTT. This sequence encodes CASSSGGQNNSPLHF.